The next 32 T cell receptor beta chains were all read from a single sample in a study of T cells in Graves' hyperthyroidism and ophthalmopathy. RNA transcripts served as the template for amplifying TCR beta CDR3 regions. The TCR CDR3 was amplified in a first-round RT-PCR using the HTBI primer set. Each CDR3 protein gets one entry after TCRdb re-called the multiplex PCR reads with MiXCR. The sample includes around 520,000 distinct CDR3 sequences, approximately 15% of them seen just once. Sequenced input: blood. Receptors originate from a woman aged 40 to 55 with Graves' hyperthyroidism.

DNA of the CDR3: TGCGCCAGCAGTGAGTCGATGGGGAGGGGTGGAGATACGCAGTATTTT. This codes for CASSESMGRGGDTQYF. The chain recombines TRBV10-1 with TRBJ2-3, with 7 bases identical to TRBD2. The ends lost 0 bases at V and 5 bases at J; junction bases unmatched: 8. In germline, CDR1 is WNHNN, CDR2 SYGVQD (reference sequence). The CDR3 sequence is 16 residues long.

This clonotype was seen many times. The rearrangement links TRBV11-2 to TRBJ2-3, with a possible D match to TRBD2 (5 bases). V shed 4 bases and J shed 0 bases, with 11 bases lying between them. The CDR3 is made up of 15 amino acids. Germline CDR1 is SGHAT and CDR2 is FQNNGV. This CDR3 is CASSSDYYSTDTQYF. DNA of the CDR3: TGTGCCAGCAGCTCTGACTACTATAGCACAGATACGCAGTATTTT.

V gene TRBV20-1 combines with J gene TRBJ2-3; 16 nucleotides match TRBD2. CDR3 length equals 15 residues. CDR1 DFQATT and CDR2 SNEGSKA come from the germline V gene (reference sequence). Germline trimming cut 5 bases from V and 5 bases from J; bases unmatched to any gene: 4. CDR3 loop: CSAPGTSGRGDTQYF. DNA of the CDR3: TGCAGTGCTCCGGGGACTAGCGGGAGGGGAGATACGCAGTATTTT.

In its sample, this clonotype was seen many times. CDR3 DNA sequence: TGTGCCAGCAGCCAACTTCGGACAGCTGGAAAACTGTTTTTT. Encoded protein: CASSQLRTAGKLFF. The chain uses TRBV7-2 and TRBJ1-4, with a possible D match to TRBD1 (6 bases). Germline V gene sequence: CDR1 SGHTA, CDR2 FQGNSA. The V end was cut by 5 bases, the J end by 10 bases, with 17 bases between. The CDR3 is 14 amino acids.

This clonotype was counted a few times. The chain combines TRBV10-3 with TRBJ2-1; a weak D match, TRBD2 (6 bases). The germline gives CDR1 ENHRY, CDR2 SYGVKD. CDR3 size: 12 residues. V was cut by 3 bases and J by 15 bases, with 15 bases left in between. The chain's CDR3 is CAISDTGRLLFF. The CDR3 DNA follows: TGTGCCATCAGTGATACCGGGAGATTGCTGTTCTTC.

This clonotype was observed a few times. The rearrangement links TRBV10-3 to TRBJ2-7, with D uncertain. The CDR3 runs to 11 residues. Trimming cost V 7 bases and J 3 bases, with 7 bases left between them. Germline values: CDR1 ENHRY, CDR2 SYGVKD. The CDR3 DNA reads TGTGCCATCACGGACGGCTACGAGCAGTACTTC. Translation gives CAITDGYEQYF.

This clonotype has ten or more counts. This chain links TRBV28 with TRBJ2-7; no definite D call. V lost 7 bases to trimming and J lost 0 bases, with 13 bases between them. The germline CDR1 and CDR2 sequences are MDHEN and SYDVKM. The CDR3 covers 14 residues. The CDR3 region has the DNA TGTGCCAGCACAGACTTGGGCCCCTCCTACGAGCAGTACTTC. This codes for CASTDLGPSYEQYF.

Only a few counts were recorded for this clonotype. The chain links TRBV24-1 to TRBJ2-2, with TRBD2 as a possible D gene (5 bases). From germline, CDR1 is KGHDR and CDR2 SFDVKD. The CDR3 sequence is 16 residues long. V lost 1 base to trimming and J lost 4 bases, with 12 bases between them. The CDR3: CATSDFSRGVTGELFF. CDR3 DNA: TGTGCCACCAGTGATTTTTCCCGGGGTGTCACCGGGGAGCTGTTTTTT.

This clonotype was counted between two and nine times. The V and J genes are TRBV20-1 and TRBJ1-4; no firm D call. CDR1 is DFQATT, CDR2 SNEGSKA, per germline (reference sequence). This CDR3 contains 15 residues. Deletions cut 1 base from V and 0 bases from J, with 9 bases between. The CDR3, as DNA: TGCAGTGCTAGAGGGGCAGCCCCAACTAATGAAAAACTGTTTTTT. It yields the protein CSARGAAPTNEKLFF.

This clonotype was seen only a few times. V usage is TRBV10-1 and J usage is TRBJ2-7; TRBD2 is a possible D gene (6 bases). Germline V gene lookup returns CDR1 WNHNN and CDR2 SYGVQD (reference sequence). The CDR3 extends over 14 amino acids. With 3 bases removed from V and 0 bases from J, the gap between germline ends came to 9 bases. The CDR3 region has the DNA TGCGCCAGCAGTGACGGAGGGATCTCCTACGAGCAGTACTTC. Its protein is CASSDGGISYEQYF.

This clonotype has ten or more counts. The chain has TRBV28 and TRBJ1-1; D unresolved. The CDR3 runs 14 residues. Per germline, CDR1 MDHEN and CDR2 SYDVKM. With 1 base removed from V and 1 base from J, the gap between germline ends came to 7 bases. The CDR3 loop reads CASSLLQSNTEAFF. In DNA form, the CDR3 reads TGTGCCAGCAGTTTATTACAGTCGAACACTGAAGCTTTCTTT. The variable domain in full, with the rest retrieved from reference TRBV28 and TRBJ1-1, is DVKVTQSSRYLVKRTGEKVFLECVQDMDHENMFWYRQDPGLGLRLIYFSYDVKMKEKGDIPEGYSVSREKKERFSLILESASTNQTSMYLCASSLLQSNTEAFFGQGTRLTVV.

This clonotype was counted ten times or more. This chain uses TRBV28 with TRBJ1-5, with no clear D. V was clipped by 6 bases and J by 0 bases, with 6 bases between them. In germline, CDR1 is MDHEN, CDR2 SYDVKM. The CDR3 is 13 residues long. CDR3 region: CASRYSSNQPQHF. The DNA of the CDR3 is TGTGCCAGCAGATATAGTAGCAATCAGCCCCAGCATTTT.

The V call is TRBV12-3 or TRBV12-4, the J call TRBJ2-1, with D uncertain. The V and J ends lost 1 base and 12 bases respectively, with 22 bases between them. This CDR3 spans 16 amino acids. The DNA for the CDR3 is TGTGCCAGCAGTTTAGTGGGGTTGGGGTCCGGCGATCGGCAGTTCTTC. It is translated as CASSLVGLGSGDRQFF.

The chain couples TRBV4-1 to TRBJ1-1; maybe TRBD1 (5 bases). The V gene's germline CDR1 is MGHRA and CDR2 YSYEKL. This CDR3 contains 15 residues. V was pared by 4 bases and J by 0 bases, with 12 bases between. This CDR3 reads CASSPSRGLNTEAFF. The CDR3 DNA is TGCGCCAGCAGCCCTTCTCGGGGCTTGAACACTGAAGCTTTCTTT.

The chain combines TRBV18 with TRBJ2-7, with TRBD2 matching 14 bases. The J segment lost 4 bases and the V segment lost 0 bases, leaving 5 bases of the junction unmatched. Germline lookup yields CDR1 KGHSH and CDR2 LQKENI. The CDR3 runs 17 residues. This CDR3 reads CASSPPGGTSGSYEQYF. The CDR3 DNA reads TGTGCCAGCTCACCACCTGGAGGGACTAGCGGGAGTTACGAGCAGTACTTC.

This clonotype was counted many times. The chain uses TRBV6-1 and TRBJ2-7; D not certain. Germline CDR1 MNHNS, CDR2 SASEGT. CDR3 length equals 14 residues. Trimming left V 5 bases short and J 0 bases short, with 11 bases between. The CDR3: CASSNAPGSYEQYF. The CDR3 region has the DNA TGTGCCAGCAGTAACGCTCCTGGCTCCTACGAGCAGTACTTC.

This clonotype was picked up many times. The CDR3 protein is CASSLDSGLRTDTQYF. DNA of the CDR3: TGTGCCAGCAGCTTAGATTCTGGGCTTCGCACAGATACGCAGTATTTT. The chain combines TRBV11-2 with TRBJ2-3; D is uncertain. Germline loops: CDR1 SGHAT, CDR2 FQNNGV. There are 16 residues in the CDR3. V was cut by 0 bases and J by 1 base, with 11 bases left in between.

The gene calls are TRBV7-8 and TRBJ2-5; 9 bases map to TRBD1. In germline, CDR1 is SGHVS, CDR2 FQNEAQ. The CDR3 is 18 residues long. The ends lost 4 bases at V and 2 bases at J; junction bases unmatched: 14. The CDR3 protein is CASSYAPPGQGTQETQYF. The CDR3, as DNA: TGTGCCAGCAGCTACGCCCCTCCGGGACAGGGAACTCAAGAGACCCAGTACTTC. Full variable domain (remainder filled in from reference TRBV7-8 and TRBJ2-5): GAGVSQSPRYKVAKRGQDVALRCDPISGHVSLFWYQQALGQGPEFLTYFQNEAQLDKSGLPSDRFFAERPEGSVSTLKIQRTQQEDSAVYLCASSYAPPGQGTQETQYFGPGTRLLVL.

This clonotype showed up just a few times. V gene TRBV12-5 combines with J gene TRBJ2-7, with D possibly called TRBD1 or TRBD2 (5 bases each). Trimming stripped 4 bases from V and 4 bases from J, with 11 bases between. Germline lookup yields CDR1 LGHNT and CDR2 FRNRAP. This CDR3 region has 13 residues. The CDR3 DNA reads TGTGCTAGTGGTTCTCGGGGCCTATACGAGCAGTACTTC. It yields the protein CASGSRGLYEQYF.

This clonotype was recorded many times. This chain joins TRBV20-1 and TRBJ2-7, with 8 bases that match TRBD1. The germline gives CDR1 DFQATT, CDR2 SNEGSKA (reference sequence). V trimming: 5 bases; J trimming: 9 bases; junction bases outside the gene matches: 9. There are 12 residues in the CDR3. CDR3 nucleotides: TGCAGTGCTCCGGACAGGGTTAAATGGCAGTACTTC. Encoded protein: CSAPDRVKWQYF.

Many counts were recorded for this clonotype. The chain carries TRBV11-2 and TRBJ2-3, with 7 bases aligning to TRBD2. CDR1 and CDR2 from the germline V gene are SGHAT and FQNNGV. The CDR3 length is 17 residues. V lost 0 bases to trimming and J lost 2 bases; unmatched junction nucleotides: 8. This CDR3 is CASSLERDYPYTDTQYF. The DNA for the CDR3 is TGTGCCAGCAGCTTAGAAAGGGACTATCCTTACACAGATACGCAGTATTTT.

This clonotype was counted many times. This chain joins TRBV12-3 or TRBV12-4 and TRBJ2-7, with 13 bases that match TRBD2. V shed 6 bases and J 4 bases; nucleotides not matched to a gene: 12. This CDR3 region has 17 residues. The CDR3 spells CASSKTPGLAGTYEQYF. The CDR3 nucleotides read TGTGCCAGCAGCAAAACTCCGGGACTAGCGGGGACTTACGAGCAGTACTTC.

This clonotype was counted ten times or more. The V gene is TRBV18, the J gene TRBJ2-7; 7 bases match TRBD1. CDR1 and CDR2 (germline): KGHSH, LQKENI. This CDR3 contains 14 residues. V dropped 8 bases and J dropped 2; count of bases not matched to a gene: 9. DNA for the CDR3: TGTGCCAGCAGCCAGGGGCAGGGGGCCTACGAGCAGTACTTC. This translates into CASSQGQGAYEQYF.

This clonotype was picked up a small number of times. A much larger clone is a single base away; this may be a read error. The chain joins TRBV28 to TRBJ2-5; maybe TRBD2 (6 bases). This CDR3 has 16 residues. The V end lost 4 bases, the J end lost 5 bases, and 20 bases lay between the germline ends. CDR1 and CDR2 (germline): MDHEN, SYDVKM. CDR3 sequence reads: CASSSTRPGIGETQYF. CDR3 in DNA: TGTGCCAGCAGTTCGACTAGACCGGGGATTGGGGAGACCCAGTACTTC.

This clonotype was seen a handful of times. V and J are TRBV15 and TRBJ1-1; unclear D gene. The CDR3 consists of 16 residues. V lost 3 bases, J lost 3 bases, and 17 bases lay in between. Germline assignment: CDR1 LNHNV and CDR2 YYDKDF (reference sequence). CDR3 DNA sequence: TGTGCCACCAGCAGGGGGATTGGGCGGCTGGACACTGAAGCTTTCTTT. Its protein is CATSRGIGRLDTEAFF.

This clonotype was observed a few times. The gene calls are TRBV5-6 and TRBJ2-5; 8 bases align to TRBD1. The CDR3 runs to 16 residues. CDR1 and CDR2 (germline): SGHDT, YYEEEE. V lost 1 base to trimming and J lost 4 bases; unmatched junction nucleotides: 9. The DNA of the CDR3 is TGTGCCAGCAGCTTGATGGACAGGGTAGAACGAGAGACCCAGTACTTC. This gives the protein CASSLMDRVERETQYF.

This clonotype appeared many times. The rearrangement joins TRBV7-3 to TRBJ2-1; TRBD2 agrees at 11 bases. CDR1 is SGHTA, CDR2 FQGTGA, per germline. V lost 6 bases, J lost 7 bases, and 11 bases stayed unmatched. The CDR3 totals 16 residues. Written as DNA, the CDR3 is TGTGCCAGCAGTCCGACAGCTAGCGGGAGGTCGAATGAGCAGTTCTTC. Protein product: CASSPTASGRSNEQFF.

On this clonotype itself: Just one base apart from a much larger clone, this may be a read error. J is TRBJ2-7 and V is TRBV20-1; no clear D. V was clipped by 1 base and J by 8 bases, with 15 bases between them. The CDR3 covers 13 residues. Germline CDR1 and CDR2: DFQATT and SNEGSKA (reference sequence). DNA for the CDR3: TGCAGTGCTAGAGTTCCCTTGGACGAGAAGCAGTACTTC. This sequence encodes CSARVPLDEKQYF.

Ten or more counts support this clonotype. CDR3 nucleotides: TGTGCCAGCAGCCTATCGATGGACAGTGATGGCTACACCTTC. Residues: CASSLSMDSDGYTF. The chain links TRBV3-1 to TRBJ1-2; maybe TRBD1 (6 bases). Trimming took off 4 bases at V and 6 bases at J, with 15 bases between the two ends. The length of the CDR3 is 14 residues. CDR1 is LGHDT, CDR2 YNNKEL, per germline (reference sequence).

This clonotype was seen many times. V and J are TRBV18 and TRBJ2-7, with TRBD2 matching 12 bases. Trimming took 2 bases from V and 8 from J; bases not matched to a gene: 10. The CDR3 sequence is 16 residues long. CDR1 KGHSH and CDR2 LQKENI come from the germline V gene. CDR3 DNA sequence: TGTGCCAGCTCACCATTGGGGCTAGCGGGAGGGTCACAGCAGTACTTC. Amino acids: CASSPLGLAGGSQQYF.

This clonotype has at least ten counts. CDR3 sequence (DNA): TGTGCCAGCATGGACAGGGCGAGCAATCAGCCCCAGCATTTT. This encodes CASMDRASNQPQHF. This chain uses TRBV6-1 with TRBJ1-5, with 8 bases lining up with TRBD1. V lost 7 bases to trimming and J lost 1 base; unmatched junction nucleotides: 3. The germline V gene encodes CDR1 MNHNS and CDR2 SASEGT. CDR3 length: 14 amino acids.

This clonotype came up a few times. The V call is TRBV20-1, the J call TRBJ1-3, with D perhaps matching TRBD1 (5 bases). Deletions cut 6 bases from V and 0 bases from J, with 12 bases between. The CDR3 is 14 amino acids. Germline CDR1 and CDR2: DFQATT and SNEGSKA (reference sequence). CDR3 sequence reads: CSAWDVRSGNTIYF. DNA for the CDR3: TGCAGTGCATGGGACGTACGCTCTGGAAACACCATATATTTT.